These 8 T cell receptor beta chains were all obtained from the same sample, sequenced in a study of blood T cell repertoires in COVID-19. Sequenced by immunoSEQ multiplex PCR; TCRdb stores in-frame clones only, minus some. The repertoire holds tens of thousands of clones, with approximately 80% as singletons. Sequencing input: peripheral blood. These receptor sequences come from a woman of 80 years or more with active or convalescent COVID-19.

The chain carries TRBV7-8 and TRBJ2-7; the match to TRBD2 covers 7 bases. The germline V gene encodes CDR1 SGHVS and CDR2 FQNEAQ. The CDR3 covers 15 residues. Trimming took 4 bases from V and 3 from J; bases not matched to a gene: 9. The CDR3 is CASSSDGGFIYEQYF. The CDR3 DNA is TGTGCCAGCAGCTCCGACGGGGGGTTCATCTACGAGCAGTACTTC.

In this sample, this clone turned up once. The J gene is TRBJ1-6, the V gene TRBV30; D gene uncertain. V was pared by 0 bases and J by 0 bases, with 12 bases between. The CDR3 is made up of 17 amino acids. The germline CDR1 and CDR2 sequences are GTSNPN and SVGIG (reference sequence). The CDR3 loop reads CAWSVLPLSSYNSPLHF. CDR3 nucleotide sequence: TGTGCCTGGAGTGTACTCCCCCTGAGCTCCTATAATTCACCCCTCCACTTT.

The V gene is TRBV10-3, the J gene TRBJ1-4; 11 bases line up with TRBD1. Germline V gene lookup returns CDR1 ENHRY and CDR2 SYGVKD. V dropped 3 bases and J dropped 10; count of bases not matched to a gene: 10. The CDR3 length is 16 residues. CDR3 in DNA: TGTGCCATCAGTGACCCTCGGACAGGGGGCTTCGGAAAACTGTTTTTT. Its protein product is CAISDPRTGGFGKLFF.

The rearrangement links TRBV5-1 to TRBJ2-6, with 9 bases matching TRBD1. This CDR3 is built from 16 residues. The J segment lost 1 base and the V segment lost 2 bases, leaving 1 base of the junction unmatched. Germline-derived CDR1 and CDR2 are SGHRS and YFSETQ. Here the CDR3 DNA reads TGCGCCAGCAGCTTCGACAGGGGGTCTGGGGCCAACGTCCTGACTTTC. Amino acid sequence: CASSFDRGSGANVLTF. Complete variable domain (other parts from reference TRBV5-1 and TRBJ2-6): KAGVTQTPRYLIKTRGQQVTLSCSPISGHRSVSWYQQTPGQGLQFLFEYFSETQRNKGNFPGRFSGRQFSNSRSEMNVSTLELGDSALYLCASSFDRGSGANVLTFGAGSRLTVL.

This sequence joins TRBV27 and TRBJ1-6; 9 bases align to TRBD1. The ends lost 6 bases at V and 4 bases at J; junction bases unmatched: 7. CDR3 length: 16 amino acids. Per germline, CDR1 MNHEY and CDR2 SMNVEV (reference sequence). The CDR3 here is CASSPGTGTYNSPLHF. The DNA of the CDR3 is TGTGCCAGCAGCCCCGGGACAGGGACGTATAATTCACCCCTCCACTTT.

The rearrangement links TRBV7-2 to TRBJ1-1; D perhaps matches TRBD1 (6 bases). This CDR3 contains 15 residues. CDR1 SGHTA and CDR2 FQGNSA come from the germline V gene. The germline V and J ends were trimmed by 5 bases and 4 bases, with 17 bases remaining between them. As DNA, the CDR3 is TGTGCCAGCAGCGTCCCCGGGTGGGGGCGCACTGAAGCTTTCTTT. Encoded protein: CASSVPGWGRTEAFF.

The chain links TRBV7-9 to TRBJ2-3; the match to TRBD2 covers 9 bases. The trim removed 4 bases at V and 0 bases at J, leaving 2 bases unmatched. Per the germline V gene, CDR1 is SEHNR and CDR2 is FQNEAQ (reference sequence). This CDR3 spans 15 amino acids. CDR3 sequence (DNA): TGTGCCAGCAGCTATACTAGCGGGAGCACAGATACGCAGTATTTT. Amino acid sequence: CASSYTSGSTDTQYF.

The V call is TRBV10-3, the J call TRBJ2-7; 13 bases fit TRBD2. CDR1 is ENHRY and CDR2 is SYGVKD in the germline V gene. CDR3 length: 14 residues. The ends lost 7 bases at V and 5 bases at J; junction bases unmatched: 5. CDR3 DNA: TGTGCCATCACGGGGACTAGCGGGAAAAACGAGCAGTACTTC. Translating it yields CAITGTSGKNEQYF.